This TCR beta chain emerged from a study of T cell changes during pregnancy in multiple sclerosis. Generated by immunoSEQ multiplex PCR, the TCRdb table keeps only in-frame clones and is missing some. The profile shows roughly 80,000 clones, around 93% of them singletons. Germline assignment: CDR1 PRHDT and CDR2 FYEKMQ (reference sequence). The ends lost 4 bases at V and 4 bases at J; junction bases unmatched: 5. The CDR3 totals 15 residues. This TCR derives from a female donor with multiple sclerosis, enrolled in a pregnancy study. The chain links TRBV13 to TRBJ2-4; TRBD1 aligns across 9 bases. Material: peripheral blood, obtained in the second trimester of pregnancy. In nucleotides, the CDR3 is TGTGCCAGCAGCTGGCGGACAGGGGTGAAAAACATTCAGTACTTC. Amino acids: CASSWRTGVKNIQYF.